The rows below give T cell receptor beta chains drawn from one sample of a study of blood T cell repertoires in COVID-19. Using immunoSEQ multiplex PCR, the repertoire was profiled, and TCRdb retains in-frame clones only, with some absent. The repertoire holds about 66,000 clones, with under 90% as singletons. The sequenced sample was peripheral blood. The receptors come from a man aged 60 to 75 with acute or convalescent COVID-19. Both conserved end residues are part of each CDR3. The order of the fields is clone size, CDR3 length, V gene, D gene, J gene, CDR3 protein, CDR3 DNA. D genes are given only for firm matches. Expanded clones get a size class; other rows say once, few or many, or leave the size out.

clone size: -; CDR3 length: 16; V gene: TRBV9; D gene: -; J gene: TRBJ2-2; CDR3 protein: CASSVTGGKNTGELFF; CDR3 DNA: TGTGCCAGCAGCGTAACGGGGGGCAAGAACACCGGGGAGCTGTTTTTT
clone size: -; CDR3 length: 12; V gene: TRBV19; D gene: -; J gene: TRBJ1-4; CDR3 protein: CASSIQNGKLFF; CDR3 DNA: TGTGCCAGTAGTATCCAAAACGGAAAACTGTTTTTT
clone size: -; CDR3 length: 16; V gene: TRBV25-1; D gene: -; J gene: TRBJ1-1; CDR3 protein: CASSEGQWGERTEAFF; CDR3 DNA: TGTGCCAGCAGTGAAGGTCAATGGGGAGAACGCACTGAAGCTTTCTTT
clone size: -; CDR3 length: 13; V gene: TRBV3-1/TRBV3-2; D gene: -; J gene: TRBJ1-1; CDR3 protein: CASSRGGNTEAFF; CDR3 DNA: TGTGCCAGCAGCCGGGGAGGGAACACTGAAGCTTTCTTT
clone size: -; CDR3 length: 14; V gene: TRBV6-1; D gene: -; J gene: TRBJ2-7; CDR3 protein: CASSEADGVYEQYF; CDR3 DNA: TGTGCCAGCAGTGAAGCCGACGGGGTCTACGAGCAGTACTTC
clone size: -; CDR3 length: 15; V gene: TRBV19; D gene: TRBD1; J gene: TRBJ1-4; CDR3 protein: CASSTLATGGEKLFF; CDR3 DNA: TGTGCCAGTAGTACCTTGGCTACAGGGGGTGAAAAACTGTTTTTT
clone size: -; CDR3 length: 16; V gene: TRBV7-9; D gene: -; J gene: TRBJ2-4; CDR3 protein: CASSLSGSGLKNIQYF; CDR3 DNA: TGTGCCAGCAGCCTAAGTGGCTCGGGGTTAAAAAACATTCAGTACTTC
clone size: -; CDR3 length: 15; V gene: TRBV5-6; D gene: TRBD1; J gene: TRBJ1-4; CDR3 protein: CASSTSDRAGEKLFF; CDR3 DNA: TGTGCCAGCAGCACCTCGGACAGGGCTGGTGAAAAACTGTTTTTT
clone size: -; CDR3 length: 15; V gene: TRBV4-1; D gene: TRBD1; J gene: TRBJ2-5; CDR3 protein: CASSQEGQGYVFHYF; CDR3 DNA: TGCGCCAGCAGCCAAGAGGGACAGGGCTACGTTTTCCATTACTTC
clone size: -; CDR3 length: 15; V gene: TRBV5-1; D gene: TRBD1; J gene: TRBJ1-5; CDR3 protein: CASSLGQGGNQPQHF; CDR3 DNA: TGCGCCAGCAGCTTGGGACAGGGCGGGAATCAGCCCCAGCATTTT
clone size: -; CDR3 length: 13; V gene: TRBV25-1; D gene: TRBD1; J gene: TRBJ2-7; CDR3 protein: CASSGQGSYEQYF; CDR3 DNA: TGTGCCAGCAGCGGACAGGGCTCCTACGAGCAGTACTTC
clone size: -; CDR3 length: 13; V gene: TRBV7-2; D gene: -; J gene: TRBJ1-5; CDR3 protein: CASSVDRYQPQHF; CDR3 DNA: TGTGCCAGCAGCGTCGACAGGTATCAGCCCCAGCATTTT
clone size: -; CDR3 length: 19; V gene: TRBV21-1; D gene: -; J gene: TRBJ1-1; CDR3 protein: CASSVINLHPGQTNTEAFF; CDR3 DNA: TGTGCCAGCAGCGTTATTAATCTTCATCCGGGACAGACGAACACTGAAGCTTTCTTT
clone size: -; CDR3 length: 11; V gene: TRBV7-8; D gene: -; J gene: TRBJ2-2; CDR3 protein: CASSAQRELFF; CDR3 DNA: TGTGCCAGCAGCGCGCAACGGGAGCTGTTTTTT
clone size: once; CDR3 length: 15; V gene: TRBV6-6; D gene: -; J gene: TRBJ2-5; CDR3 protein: CASSYAESPRGTQYF; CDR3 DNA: TGTGCCAGCAGTTACGCTGAATCTCCTAGGGGGACCCAGTACTTC
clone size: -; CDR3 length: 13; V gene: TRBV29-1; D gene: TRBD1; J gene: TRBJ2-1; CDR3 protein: CSVESDRGNEQFF; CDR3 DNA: TGCAGCGTTGAGTCGGACAGGGGGAATGAGCAGTTCTTC
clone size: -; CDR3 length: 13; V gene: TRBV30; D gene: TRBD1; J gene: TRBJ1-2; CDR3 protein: CAWANRQGYGYTF; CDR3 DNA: TGTGCCTGGGCTAATCGACAGGGCTATGGCTACACCTTC
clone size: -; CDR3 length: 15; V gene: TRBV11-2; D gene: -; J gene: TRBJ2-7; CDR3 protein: CASSFLGGAPEEQYF; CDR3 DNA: TGTGCCAGCAGCTTTTTGGGGGGGGCCCCTGAGGAGCAGTACTTC
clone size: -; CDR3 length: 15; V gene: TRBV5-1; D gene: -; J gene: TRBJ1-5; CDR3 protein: CASSLEAGSNQPQHF; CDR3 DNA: TGCGCCAGCAGCTTGGAGGCAGGGAGCAATCAGCCCCAGCATTTT
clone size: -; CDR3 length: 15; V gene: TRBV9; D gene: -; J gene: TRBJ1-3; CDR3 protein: CASSVVPGGGNTIYF; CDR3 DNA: TGTGCCAGCAGCGTAGTTCCGGGTGGTGGAAACACCATATATTTT
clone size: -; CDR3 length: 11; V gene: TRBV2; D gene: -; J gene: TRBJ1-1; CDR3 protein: CASKLNTEAFF; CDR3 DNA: TGTGCCAGCAAACTAAACACTGAAGCTTTCTTT
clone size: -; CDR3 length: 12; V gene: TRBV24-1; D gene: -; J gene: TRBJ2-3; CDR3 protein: CATSDTWDTQYF; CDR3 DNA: TGTGCCACCAGTGATACTTGGGATACGCAGTATTTT
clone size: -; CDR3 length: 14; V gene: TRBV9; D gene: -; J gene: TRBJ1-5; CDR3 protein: CASSVGGENQPQHF; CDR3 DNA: TGTGCCAGCAGCGTAGGGGGGGAAAATCAGCCCCAGCATTTT
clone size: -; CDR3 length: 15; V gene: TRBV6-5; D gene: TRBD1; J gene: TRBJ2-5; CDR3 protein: CASSYYHGQEETQYF; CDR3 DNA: TGTGCCAGCAGTTACTACCACGGACAGGAAGAGACCCAGTACTTC
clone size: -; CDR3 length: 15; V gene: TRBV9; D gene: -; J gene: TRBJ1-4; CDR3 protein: CASSTSGGPNEKLFF; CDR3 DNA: TGTGCCAGCAGCACTAGCGGGGGGCCGAATGAAAAACTGTTTTTT
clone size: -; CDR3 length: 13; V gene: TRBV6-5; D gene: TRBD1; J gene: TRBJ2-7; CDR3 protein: CASNRDRTYEQYF; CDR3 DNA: TGTGCCAGCAACCGGGACAGGACCTACGAGCAGTACTTC
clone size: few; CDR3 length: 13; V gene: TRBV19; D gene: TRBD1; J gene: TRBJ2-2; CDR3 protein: CASMGTGDRELFF; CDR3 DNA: TGTGCCAGTATGGGGACAGGGGACAGGGAGCTGTTTTTT
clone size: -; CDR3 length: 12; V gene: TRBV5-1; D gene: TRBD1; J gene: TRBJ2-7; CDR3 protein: CASSRDSYEQYF; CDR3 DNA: TGCGCCAGCAGCAGGGACAGCTACGAGCAGTACTTC
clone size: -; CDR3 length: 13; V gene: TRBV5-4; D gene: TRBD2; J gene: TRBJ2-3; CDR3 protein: CASTGLVSDTQYF; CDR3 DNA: TGTGCCAGCACCGGACTAGTTTCTGATACGCAGTATTTT
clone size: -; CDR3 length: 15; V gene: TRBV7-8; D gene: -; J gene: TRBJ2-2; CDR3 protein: CASSPRGLSTGELFF; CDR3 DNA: TGTGCCAGCAGCCCCCGTGGACTGAGCACCGGGGAGCTGTTTTTT
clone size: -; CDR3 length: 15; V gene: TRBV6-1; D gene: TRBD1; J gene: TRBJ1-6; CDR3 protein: CASSDSGQGGSPLHF; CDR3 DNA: TGTGCCAGCAGTGATAGTGGACAGGGTGGATCACCCCTCCACTTT
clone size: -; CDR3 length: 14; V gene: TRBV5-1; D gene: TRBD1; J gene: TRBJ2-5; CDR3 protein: CASSGGQLRETQYF; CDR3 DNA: TGCGCCAGCAGCGGGGGACAGCTCAGGGAGACCCAGTACTTC
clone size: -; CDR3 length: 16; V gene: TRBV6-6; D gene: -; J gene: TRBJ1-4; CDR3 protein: CASSYVQPIKNEKLFF; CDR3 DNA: TGTGCCAGCAGTTACGTACAGCCTATAAAAAATGAAAAACTGTTTTTT
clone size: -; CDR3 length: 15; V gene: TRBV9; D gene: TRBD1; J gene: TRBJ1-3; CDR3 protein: CASSVEDRETNTIYF; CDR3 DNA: TGTGCCAGCAGCGTGGAGGACAGGGAGACGAACACCATATATTTT
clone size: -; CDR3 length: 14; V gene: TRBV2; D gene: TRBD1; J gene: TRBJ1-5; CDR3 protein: CASSRQGVGQPQHF; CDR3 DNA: TGTGCCAGCAGTCGACAGGGAGTAGGGCAGCCCCAGCATTTT
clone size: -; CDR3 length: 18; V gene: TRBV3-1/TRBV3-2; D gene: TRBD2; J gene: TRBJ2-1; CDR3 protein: CASSQDLHSGGPYNEQFF; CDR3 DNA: TGTGCCAGCAGCCAAGATCTACACTCGGGGGGGCCCTACAATGAGCAGTTCTTC
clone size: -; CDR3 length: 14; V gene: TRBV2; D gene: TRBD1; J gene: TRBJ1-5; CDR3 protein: CASSQQGAPQPQHF; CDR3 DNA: TGTGCCAGCAGTCAACAGGGGGCCCCTCAGCCCCAGCATTTT
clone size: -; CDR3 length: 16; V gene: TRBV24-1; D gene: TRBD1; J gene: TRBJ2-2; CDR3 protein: CATSEGGQGFTGELFF; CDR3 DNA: TGTGCCACCAGTGAGGGAGGACAGGGATTCACCGGGGAGCTGTTTTTT
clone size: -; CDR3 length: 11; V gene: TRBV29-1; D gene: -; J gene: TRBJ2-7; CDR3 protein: CSVVVRSEQYF; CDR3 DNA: TGCAGCGTTGTAGTCAGGTCCGAGCAGTACTTC
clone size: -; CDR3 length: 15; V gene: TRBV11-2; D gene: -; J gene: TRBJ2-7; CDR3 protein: CASSTSSGRTYEQYF; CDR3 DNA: TGTGCCAGCAGCACTAGCAGCGGCAGGACCTACGAGCAGTACTTC
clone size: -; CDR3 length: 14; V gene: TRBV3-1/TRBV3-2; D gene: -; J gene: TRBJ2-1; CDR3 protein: CASSLLSGNNEQFF; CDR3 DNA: TGTGCCAGCAGCCTTCTTAGCGGAAACAATGAGCAGTTCTTC
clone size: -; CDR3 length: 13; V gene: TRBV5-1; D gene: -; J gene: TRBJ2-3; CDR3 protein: CASSETSTDTQYF; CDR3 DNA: TGCGCCAGCAGCGAAACTAGCACAGATACGCAGTATTTT